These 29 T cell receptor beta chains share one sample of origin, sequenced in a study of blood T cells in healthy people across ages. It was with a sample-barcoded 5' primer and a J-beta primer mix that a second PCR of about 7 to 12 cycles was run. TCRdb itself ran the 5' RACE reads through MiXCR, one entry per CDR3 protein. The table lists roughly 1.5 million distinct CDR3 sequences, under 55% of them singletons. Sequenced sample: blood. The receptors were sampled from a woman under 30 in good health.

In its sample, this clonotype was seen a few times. CDR3 amino acids: CASSIQSSYNSPLHF. The CDR3 bases are TGTGCCAGTAGTATTCAGAGCTCCTATAATTCACCCCTCCACTTT. This chain uses TRBV19 with TRBJ1-6; D is ambiguous. V lost 3 bases and J lost 0, with 6 bases in between. The CDR3 spans 15 residues. Germline CDR1 and CDR2: LNHDA and SQIVND (reference sequence). Full variable domain (rest looked up from reference TRBV19 and TRBJ1-6): DGGITQSPKYLFRKEGQNVTLSCEQNLNHDAMYWYRQDPGQGLRLIYYSQIVNDFQKGDIAEGYSVSREKKESFPLTVTSAQKNPTAFYLCASSIQSSYNSPLHFGNGTRLTVT.

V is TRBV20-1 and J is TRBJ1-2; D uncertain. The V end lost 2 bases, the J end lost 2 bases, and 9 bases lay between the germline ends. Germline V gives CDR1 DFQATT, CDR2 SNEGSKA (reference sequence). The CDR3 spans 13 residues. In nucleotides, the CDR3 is TGCAGTGCTAGATACAGCCAAAACTATGGCTACACCTTC. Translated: CSARYSQNYGYTF.

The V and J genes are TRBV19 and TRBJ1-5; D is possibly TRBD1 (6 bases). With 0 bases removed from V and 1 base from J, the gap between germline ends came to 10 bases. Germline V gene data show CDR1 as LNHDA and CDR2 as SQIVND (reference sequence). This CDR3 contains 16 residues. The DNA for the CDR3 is TGTGCCAGTAGTATAGATGTGGGACAAAGCAATCAGCCCCAGCATTTT. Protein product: CASSIDVGQSNQPQHF.

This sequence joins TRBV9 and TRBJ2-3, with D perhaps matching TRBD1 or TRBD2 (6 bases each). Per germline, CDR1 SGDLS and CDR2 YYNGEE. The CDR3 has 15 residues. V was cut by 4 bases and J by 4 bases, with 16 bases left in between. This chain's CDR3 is CASSPRGRFADTQYF. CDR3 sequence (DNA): TGTGCCAGCAGCCCCCGGGGGCGGTTCGCAGATACGCAGTATTTT.

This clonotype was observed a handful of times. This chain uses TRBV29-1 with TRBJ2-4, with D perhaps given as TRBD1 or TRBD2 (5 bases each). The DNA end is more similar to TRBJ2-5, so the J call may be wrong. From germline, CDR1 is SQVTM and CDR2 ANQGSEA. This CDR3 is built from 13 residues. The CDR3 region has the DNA TGCAGCGTTGAAAAATCGGGGCGAGAGACCCAGTACTTC. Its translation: CSVEKSGRETQYF.

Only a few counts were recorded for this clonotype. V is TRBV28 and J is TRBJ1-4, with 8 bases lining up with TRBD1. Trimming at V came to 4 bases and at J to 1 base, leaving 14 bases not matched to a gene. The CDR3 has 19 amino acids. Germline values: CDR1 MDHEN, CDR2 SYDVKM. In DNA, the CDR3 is TGTGCCAGCAGTTCCATCAGGACAGGGAGGTTTGAAACTAATGAAAAACTGTTTTTT. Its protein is CASSSIRTGRFETNEKLFF.

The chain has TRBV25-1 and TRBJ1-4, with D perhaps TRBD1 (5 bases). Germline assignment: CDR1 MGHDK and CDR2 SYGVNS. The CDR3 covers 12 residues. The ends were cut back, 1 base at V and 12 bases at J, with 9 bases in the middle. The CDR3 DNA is TGTGCCAGCAGTGAATTTGTGGGGGAACTGTTTTTT. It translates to CASSEFVGELFF.

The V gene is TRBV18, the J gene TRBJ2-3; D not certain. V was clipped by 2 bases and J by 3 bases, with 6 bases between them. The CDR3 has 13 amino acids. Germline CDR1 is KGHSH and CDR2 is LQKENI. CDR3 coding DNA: TGTGCCAGCTCACCATACGAGACAGATACGCAGTATTTT. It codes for CASSPYETDTQYF.

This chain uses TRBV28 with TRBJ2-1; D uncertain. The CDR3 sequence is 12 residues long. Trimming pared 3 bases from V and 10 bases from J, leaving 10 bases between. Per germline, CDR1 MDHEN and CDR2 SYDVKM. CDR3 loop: CASSLPPWEQFF. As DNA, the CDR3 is TGTGCCAGCAGTTTGCCCCCGTGGGAGCAGTTCTTC.

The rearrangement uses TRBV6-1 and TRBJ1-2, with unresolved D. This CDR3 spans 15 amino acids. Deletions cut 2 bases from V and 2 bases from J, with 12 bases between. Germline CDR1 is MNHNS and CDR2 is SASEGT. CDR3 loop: CASSERAERNYGYTF. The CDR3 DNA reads TGTGCCAGCAGTGAACGGGCGGAAAGAAACTATGGCTACACCTTC.

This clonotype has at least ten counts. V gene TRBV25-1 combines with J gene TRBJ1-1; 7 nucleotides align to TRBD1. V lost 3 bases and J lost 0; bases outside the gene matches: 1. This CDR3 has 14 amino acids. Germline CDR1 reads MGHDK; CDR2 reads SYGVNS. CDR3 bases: TGTGCCAGCAGTGATGGGACAGTGAACACTGAAGCTTTCTTT. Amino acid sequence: CASSDGTVNTEAFF.

The CDR3 is CSVGTPYNEQFF. CDR3 nucleotide sequence: TGCAGCGTAGGGACACCCTACAATGAGCAGTTCTTC. The V gene is TRBV29-1, the J gene TRBJ2-1, with D maybe TRBD1 (6 bases). Trimming left V 6 bases short and J 2 bases short, with 8 bases between. The germline gives CDR1 SQVTM, CDR2 ANQGSEA. This CDR3 spans 12 amino acids.

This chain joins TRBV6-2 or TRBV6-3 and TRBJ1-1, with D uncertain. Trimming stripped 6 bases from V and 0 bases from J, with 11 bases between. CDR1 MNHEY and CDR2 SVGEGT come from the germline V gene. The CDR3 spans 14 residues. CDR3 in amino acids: CASRKELLNTEAFF. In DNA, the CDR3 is TGTGCCAGCAGGAAGGAGCTGTTGAACACTGAAGCTTTCTTT.

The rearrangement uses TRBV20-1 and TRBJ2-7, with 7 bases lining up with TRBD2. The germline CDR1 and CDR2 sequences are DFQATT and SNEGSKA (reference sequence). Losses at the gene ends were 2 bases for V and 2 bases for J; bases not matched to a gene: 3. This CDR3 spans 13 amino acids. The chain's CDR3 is CSARFGLAYEQYF. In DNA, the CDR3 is TGCAGTGCTAGATTCGGACTAGCCTACGAGCAGTACTTC.

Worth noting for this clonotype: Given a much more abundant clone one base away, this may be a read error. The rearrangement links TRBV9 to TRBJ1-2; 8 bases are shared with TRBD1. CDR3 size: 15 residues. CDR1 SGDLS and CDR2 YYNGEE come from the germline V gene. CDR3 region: CANSLPSGGVYGYTF. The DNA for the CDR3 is TGTGCCAACAGCCTACCCTCAGGGGGCGTCTATGGCTACACCTTC.

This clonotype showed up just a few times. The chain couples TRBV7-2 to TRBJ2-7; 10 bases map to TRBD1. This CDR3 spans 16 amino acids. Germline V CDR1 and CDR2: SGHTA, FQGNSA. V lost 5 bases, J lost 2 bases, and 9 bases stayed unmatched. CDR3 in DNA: TGTGCCAGCAGCCAGAGGGGCGGGACAGGGGCCTACGAGCAGTACTTC. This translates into CASSQRGGTGAYEQYF. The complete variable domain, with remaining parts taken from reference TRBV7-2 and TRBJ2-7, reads GAGVSQSPSNKVTEKGKDVELRCDPISGHTALYWYRQSLGQGLEFLIYFQGNSAPDKSGLPSDRFSAERTGGSVSTLTIQRTQQEDSAVYLCASSQRGGTGAYEQYFGPGTRLTVT.

Here the CDR3 DNA reads TGTGCCAGCAGCCCTCAGACAGGGGGCCGTGAGACCCAGTACTTC. This codes for CASSPQTGGRETQYF. The chain employs TRBV6-5 and TRBJ2-5; 10 bases line up with TRBD1. Germline V gene lookup returns CDR1 MNHEY and CDR2 SVGAGI. V lost 6 bases and J lost 5; bases outside the gene matches: 9. This CDR3 has 15 residues.

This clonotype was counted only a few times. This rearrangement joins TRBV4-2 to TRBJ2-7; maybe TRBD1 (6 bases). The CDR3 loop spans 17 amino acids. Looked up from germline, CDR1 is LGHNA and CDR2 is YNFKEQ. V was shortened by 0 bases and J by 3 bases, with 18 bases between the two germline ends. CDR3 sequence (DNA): TGTGCCAGCAGCCAAGAAGCCCCCGGACAAGGGGGCTACGAGCAGTACTTC. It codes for CASSQEAPGQGGYEQYF.

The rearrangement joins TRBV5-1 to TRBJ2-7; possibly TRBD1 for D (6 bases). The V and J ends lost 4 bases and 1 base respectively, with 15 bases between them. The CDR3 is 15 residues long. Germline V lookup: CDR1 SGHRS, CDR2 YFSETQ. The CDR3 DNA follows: TGCGCCAGCAGCCACCAGGGGAGCGGATCCTACGAGCAGTACTTC. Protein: CASSHQGSGSYEQYF.

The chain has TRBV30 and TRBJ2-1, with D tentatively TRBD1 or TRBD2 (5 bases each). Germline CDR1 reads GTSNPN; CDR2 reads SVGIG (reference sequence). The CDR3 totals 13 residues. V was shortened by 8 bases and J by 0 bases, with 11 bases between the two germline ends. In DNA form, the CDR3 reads TGTGCCCGTGCAGGGAGCTCCTACAATGAGCAGTTCTTC. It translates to CARAGSSYNEQFF.

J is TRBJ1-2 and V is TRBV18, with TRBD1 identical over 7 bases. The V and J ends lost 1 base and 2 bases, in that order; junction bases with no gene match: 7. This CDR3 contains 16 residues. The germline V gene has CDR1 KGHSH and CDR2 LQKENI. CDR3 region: CASSPLGGGQNYGYTF. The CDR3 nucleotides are TGTGCCAGCTCACCACTCGGCGGGGGACAGAACTATGGCTACACCTTC.

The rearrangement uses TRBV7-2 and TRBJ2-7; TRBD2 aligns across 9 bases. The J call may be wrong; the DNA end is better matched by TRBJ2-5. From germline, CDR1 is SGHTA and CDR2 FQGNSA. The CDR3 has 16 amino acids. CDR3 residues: CASSLNLAGWGETQYF. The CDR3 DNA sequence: TGTGCCAGCAGCCTGAACCTAGCGGGGTGGGGAGAGACCCAGTACTTC.

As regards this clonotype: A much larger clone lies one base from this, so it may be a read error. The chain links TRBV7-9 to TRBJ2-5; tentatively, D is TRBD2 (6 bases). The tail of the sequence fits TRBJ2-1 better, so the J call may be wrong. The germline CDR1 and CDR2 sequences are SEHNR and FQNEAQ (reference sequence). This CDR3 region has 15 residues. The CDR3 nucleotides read TGTGCCAGCAGCTTAAGGGTAGCGGATCAAGAGACCCAGTTCTTC. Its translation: CASSLRVADQETQFF.

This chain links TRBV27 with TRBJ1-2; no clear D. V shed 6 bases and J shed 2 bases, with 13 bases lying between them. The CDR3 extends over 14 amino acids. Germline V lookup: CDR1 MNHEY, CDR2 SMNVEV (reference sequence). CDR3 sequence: CASSTLLLNYGYTF. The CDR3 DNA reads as TGTGCCAGCAGCACCCTACTCCTGAACTATGGCTACACCTTC.

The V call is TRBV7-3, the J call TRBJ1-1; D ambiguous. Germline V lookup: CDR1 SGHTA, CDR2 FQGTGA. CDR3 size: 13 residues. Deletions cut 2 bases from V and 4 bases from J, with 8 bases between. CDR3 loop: CASSLFPGTEAFF. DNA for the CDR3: TGTGCCAGCAGCTTATTCCCCGGCACTGAAGCTTTCTTT. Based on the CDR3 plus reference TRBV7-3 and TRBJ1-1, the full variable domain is GAGVSQTPSNKVTEKGKYVELRCDPISGHTALYWYRQSLGQGPEFLIYFQGTGAADDSGLPNDRFFAVRPEGSVSTLKIQRTERGDSAVYLCASSLFPGTEAFFGQGTRLTVV.

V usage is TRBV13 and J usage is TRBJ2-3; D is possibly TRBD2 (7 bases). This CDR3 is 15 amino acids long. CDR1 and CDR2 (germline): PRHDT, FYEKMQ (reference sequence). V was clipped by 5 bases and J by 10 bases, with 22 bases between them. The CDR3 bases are TGTGCCAGCAGCCCCAGGGAGGGGGAGAGCGGTCCGCAGTATTTT. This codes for CASSPREGESGPQYF.

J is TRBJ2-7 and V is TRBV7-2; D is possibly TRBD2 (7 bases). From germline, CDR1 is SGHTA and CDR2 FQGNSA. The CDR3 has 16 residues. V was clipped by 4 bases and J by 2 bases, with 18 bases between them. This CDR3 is CASSWEGHSVAYEQYF. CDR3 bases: TGTGCCAGCAGCTGGGAGGGACATTCTGTGGCCTACGAGCAGTACTTC.

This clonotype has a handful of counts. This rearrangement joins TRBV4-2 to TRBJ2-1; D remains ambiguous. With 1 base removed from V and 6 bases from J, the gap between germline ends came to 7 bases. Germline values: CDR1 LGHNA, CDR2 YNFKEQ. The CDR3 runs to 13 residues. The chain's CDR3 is CASSQVGVNEQFF. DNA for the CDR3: TGTGCCAGCAGCCAAGTTGGCGTCAATGAGCAGTTCTTC.

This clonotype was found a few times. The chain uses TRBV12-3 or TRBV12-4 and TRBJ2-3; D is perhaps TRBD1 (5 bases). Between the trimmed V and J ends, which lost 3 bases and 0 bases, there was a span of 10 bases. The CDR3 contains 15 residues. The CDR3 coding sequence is TGTGCCAGCAGTTTCCGCAGGGTTAGCACAGATACGCAGTATTTT. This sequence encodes CASSFRRVSTDTQYF.